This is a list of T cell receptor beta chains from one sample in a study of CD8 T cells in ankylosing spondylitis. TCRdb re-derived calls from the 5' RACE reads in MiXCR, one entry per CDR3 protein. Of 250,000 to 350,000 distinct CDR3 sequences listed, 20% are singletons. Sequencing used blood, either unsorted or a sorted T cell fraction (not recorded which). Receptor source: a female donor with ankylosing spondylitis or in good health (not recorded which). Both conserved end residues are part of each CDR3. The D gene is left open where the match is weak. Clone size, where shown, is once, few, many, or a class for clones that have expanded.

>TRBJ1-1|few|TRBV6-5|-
CASSYSGSTEAFF
TGTGCCAGCAGTTACTCCGGGAGCACTGAAGCTTTCTTT
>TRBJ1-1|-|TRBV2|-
CASSPTDSLNTEAFF
TGTGCCAGCAGTCCTACGGACAGTCTGAACACTGAAGCTTTCTTT
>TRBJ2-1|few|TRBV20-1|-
CSASRRASSYNEQFF
TGCAGTGCTAGTAGAAGGGCTAGCTCCTACAATGAGCAGTTCTTC
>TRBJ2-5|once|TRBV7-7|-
CASSFSRQETQYF
TGTGCCAGCAGCTTCAGTCGGCAAGAGACCCAGTACTTC
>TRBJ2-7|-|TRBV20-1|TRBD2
CSARKMAGGYEQYF
TGCAGTGCTAGAAAGATGGCGGGAGGCTACGAGCAGTACTTC
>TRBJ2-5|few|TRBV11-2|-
CASSLASTVQETQYF
TGTGCCAGCAGCTTAGCCTCAACAGTGCAAGAGACCCAGTACTTC
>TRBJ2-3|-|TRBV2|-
CASSGRDVPDTQYF
TGTGCCAGCAGTGGGCGGGACGTTCCAGATACGCAGTATTTT
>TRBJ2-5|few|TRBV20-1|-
CSASQGRTETQYF
TGCAGTGCTAGTCAGGGAAGAACAGAGACCCAGTACTTC
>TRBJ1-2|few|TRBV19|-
CATTGGNGYTF
TGTGCCACCACTGGGGGTAATGGCTACACCTTC
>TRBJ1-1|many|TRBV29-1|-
CSAEESTEAFF
TGCAGCGCGGAGGAGAGCACTGAAGCTTTCTTT
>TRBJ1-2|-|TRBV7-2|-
CASSPDSEGLYGYTF
TGTGCCAGCAGCCCGGACAGCGAGGGGCTATATGGCTACACCTTC
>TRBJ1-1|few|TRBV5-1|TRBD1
CASSLATQGARGTEAFF
TGCGCCAGCAGCTTGGCAACACAGGGGGCGCGGGGCACTGAAGCTTTCTTT
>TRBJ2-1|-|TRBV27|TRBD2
CASSRAGGSHQSFF
TGTGCCAGCAGTCGGGCGGGAGGGTCCCACCAATCCTTCTTC
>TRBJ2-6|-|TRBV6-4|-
CASRLPSSGANVLTF
TGTGCCAGCCGCCTCCCCTCCTCTGGGGCCAACGTCCTGACTTTC
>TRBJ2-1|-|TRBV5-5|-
CASSFPRGTSYNEQFF
TGTGCCAGCAGCTTTCCCAGGGGGACTTCCTACAATGAGCAGTTCTTC
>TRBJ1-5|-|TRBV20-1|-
CSASGAGNQPQHF
TGCAGTGCTAGTGGGGCAGGGAATCAGCCCCAGCATTTT
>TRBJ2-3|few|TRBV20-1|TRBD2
CSTTLAGGRRDTQYF
TGCAGTACTACCCTAGCGGGAGGGCGGAGAGATACGCAGTATTTT
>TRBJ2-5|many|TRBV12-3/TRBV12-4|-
CASTQGRADQETQYF
TGTGCCAGCACCCAAGGTCGAGCAGACCAAGAGACCCAGTACTTC
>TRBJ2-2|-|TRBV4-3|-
CASSRALGANTGELFF
TGCGCCAGCAGCCGCGCTCTCGGCGCTAACACCGGGGAGCTGTTTTTT
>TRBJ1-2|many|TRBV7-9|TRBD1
CASSSRTGLGYGYTF
TGTGCCAGCAGCTCGCGGACAGGTCTAGGCTATGGCTACACCTTC
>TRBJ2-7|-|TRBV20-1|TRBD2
CSARRLLAGDYEQYF
TGCAGTGCTCGCCGCTTACTAGCGGGAGACTACGAGCAGTACTTC
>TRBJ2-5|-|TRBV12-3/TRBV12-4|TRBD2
CASSPAKGLAIQETQYF
TGTGCCAGCAGTCCCGCTAAGGGACTAGCGATTCAAGAGACCCAGTACTTC
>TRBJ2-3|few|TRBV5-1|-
CASSRDISFTDTQYF
TGCGCCAGCAGCCGGGACATCTCGTTCACAGATACGCAGTATTTT
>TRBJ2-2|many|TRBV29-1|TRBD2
CSVVFPAGYTGELFF
TGCAGCGTTGTATTCCCAGCGGGGTACACCGGGGAGCTGTTTTTT
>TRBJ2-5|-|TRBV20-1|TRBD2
CSARGGGEALGAGETQYF
TGCAGTGCTAGAGGCGGGGGTGAGGCGCTAGGGGCCGGGGAGACCCAGTACTTC
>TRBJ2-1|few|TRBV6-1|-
CASNPTLSSYNEQFF
TGTGCCAGCAACCCCACTTTAAGCTCCTACAATGAGCAGTTCTTC
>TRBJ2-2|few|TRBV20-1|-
CSASWAGPPWELFF
TGCAGTGCTAGTTGGGCGGGACCCCCTTGGGAGCTGTTTTTT
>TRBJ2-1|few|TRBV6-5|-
CASSPGTSNEQFF
TGTGCCAGCAGTCCCGGGACTTCTAATGAGCAGTTCTTC
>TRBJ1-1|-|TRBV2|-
CASSVGEAFF
TGTGCCAGCAGTGTAGGAGAAGCTTTCTTT
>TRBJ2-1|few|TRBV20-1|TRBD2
CSAPAKWEGYNEQFF
TGCAGTGCTCCGGCCAAGTGGGAGGGCTACAATGAGCAGTTCTTC
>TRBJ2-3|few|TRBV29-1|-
CSTRGRESTDTQYF
TGCAGCACCCGGGGACGGGAAAGCACAGATACGCAGTATTTT
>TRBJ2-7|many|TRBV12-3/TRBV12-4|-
CASSYKTYEQYF
TGTGCCAGCAGTTACAAAACCTACGAGCAGTACTTC
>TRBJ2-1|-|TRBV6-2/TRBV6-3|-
CASRGVDFPKADNEQFF
TGTGCCAGCCGTGGAGTGGACTTTCCCAAGGCGGACAATGAGCAGTTCTTC
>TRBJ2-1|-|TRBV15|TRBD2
CATSAGLRRDEQFF
TGTGCCACCTCAGCGGGGTTACGCCGGGATGAGCAGTTCTTC
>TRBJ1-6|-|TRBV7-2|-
CASSYTGAYNSPLHF
TGTGCCAGCAGCTATACAGGCGCCTATAATTCACCCCTCCACTTT
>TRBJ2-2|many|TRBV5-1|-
CASRDGSTGELFF
TGCGCCAGCAGGGATGGTAGCACCGGGGAGCTGTTTTTT
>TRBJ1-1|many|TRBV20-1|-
CSARGGGGNTEAFF
TGCAGTGCTAGAGGGGGAGGGGGTAACACTGAAGCTTTCTTT
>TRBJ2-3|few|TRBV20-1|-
CSAPRTVSTDTQYF
TGCAGTGCTCCAAGGACCGTAAGCACAGATACGCAGTATTTT
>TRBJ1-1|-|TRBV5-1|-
CASSLGGENTEAFF
TGCGCCAGCAGCTTGGGCGGGGAGAACACTGAAGCTTTCTTT